This T cell receptor (beta chain) is drawn from a study of CD8 T cell repertoires and HIV-1 epitope variants (dated by TCRdb to the early 2020s). At the level of the whole study: Twenty-five peptides representing autologous and known Gag and Nef epitope variants were each used to stimulate T cells in separate culture wells. Control conditions included a CMV, EBV and flu peptide pool, the Ebola AY9 epitope as negative control, and a no-peptide well. T cells were enriched with the EasySep Human T Cell Enrichment Kit and co-cultured with equal numbers of autologous T cell-negative cells as antigen-presenting cells. Cultures ran for 10 days in IMDM with gentamicin, with half-media changes on days 3 and 7 adding IL-2, IL-7 and IL-15. A 1M T cell aliquot was kept as an uncultured baseline condition, separate from the roughly 80 T cell cultures. The epitopes tested covered three Gag epitope families plus Nef HW9 and YT9. A total of 75 to 100 T cell cultures were run, with each culture condition done in triplicate except for one peptide, which was done in duplicate. Results and caveats for the whole study, not just this receptor: Of the nine antigen-specific TCR beta clonotypes identified, roughly 6 appeared cross-reactive for autologous or known escape epitope variants. Only TCR beta chains were identified by the assay, and proliferation to antigen, not T cell function or cytokine profile, was indicated. A handful of clonotypes recognized the Nef KF9 family and one clonotype recognized the HW9 family, while no responses to the TAALDMSHF plasma variant were seen.

The EasySep Human CD8+ T Cell Enrichment Kit was used on day 10 to isolate CD8+ T cells from every culture. From V the trimming removes 1 base and from J it removes 2 bases, while the gene matches leave 3 bases of the junction unaccounted for. The CDR3 starts with the cysteine, ends with the phenylalanine, and has 15 residues. Of the read, only the CDR3 DNA is kept; its 45 bases are in frame from base 1. The CDR1 and CDR2 encoded by the germline V gene (reference sequence) are SEHNR and FQNEAQ. Only a few counts were recorded for this clone. What antigen it recognizes has not been identified. Per-nucleotide qualities are absent, and no much larger clonotype sits a single base away. Sequencing of TCR beta CDR3 regions was done on the immunoSEQ platform at survey depth. The QIAamp DNA micro kit was used to extract genomic DNA from every cultured and uncultured CD8+ T cell population. From the authors' description of their analysis: Samples with fewer than 5,000 productive reads were excluded, which removed about 7% of the roughly 80 HIV peptide-stimulated cultures. A MANAFEST web app trimmed sequences to CDR3 and removed nonproductive sequences, CDR3s under 5 amino acids, and those not starting C or ending F/W. For a clonotype to count as antigen-specific, the clonotype had to expand relative to the no-peptide control in at least 2 of 3 replicates at FDR 0.01, and only within one epitope family. A specific clonotype also had to show a frequency at least fivefold higher than in wells stimulated with peptides from other epitope families. The table was pulled from immuneACCESS by TCRdb, which kept in-frame rearrangements only. Such tables lose some clones; where checked, under half of the loss comes from unresolved V genes, and the rest has no known cause. D and trimming were read from the DNA, whereas the V and J calls and clone size are those reported in that table. The sample yields 5,600 or so clones; over 60% were counted once. The ten largest clones take up around 41% of the sample.

The rearrangement joined TRBV7-9 to TRBJ1-2; TRBD1 matches 8 bases in the middle. The receptor's source is a male donor with HIV. The sample comprised cultured CD8+ T cells derived from PBMCs. The CDR3 corresponds to CASSLESGGNYGYTF. The DNA sequence reads TGTGCCAGCAGCTTAGAGTCAGGGGGCAACTATGGCTACACCTTC.